What follows are 4 T cell receptor beta chains derived from one specimen sequenced in a study of blood T cell repertoires in COVID-19. TCRdb's table, derived via immunoSEQ multiplex PCR, lists solely in-frame clones and lacks some. This sample carries hundreds of thousands of clones, about 82% of them seen once, and the ten largest clones take approximately 5.1%. The sample was peripheral blood. These receptors originate from a man between 45 and 60 years old with active or convalescent COVID-19.

This clone was observed once. The chain couples TRBV5-5 to TRBJ2-3, with 9 bases identical to TRBD1. Germline loops: CDR1 SGHKS, CDR2 YYEKEE (reference sequence). This CDR3 has 18 residues. Trimming cost V 2 bases and J 3 bases; bases outside gene matches: 13. CDR3 nucleotides: TGTGCCAGCAGCTTCCAAAACCGTCCGGGACAGGGTACAGATACGCAGTATTTT. Translated: CASSFQNRPGQGTDTQYF.

The chain recombines TRBV10-3 with TRBJ1-6; 8 bases agree with TRBD1. V shed 3 bases, J shed 7 bases, and the junction held 2 bases outside the gene matches. Germline-derived CDR1 and CDR2 are ENHRY and SYGVKD. CDR3 size: 14 residues. The CDR3 is CAISDRGPNSPLHF. CDR3 bases: TGTGCCATCAGTGACAGGGGGCCAAATTCACCCCTCCACTTT.

V and J are TRBV18 and TRBJ1-4; D ambiguous. This CDR3 spans 18 amino acids. V lost 0 bases and J 2 bases, leaving 16 bases between the germline ends. Germline-derived CDR1 and CDR2 are KGHSH and LQKENI. CDR3 residues: CASSPPGQPQLTNEKLFF. CDR3 DNA sequence: TGTGCCAGCTCACCACCAGGCCAGCCACAGCTCACTAATGAAAAACTGTTTTTT.

The chain links TRBV27 to TRBJ2-7, with D uncertain. CDR3 size: 14 residues. V lost 2 bases, J lost 2 bases, and 10 bases lay in between. From germline, CDR1 is MNHEY and CDR2 SMNVEV (reference sequence). CDR3 coding DNA: TGTGCCAGCAGTTTAAAGCTTTATCCCTACGAGCAGTACTTC. This sequence encodes CASSLKLYPYEQYF.